Many counts were recorded for the clone carrying this T cell receptor beta chain. MiXCR was run by TCRdb on the RT-PCR reads, yielding one entry per CDR3 protein. The table includes 650,000 to 800,000 distinct CDR3 sequences, approximately 15% detected once. The CDR3 spans 13 residues. Trimming took off 2 bases at V and 9 bases at J, with 11 bases between the two ends. The material sequenced was memory CD4+ T cells from blood. This sequence originates from a female donor in good health, serving as a healthy control. The chain couples TRBV12-3 or TRBV12-4 to TRBJ2-1; tentative D call: TRBD2 (6 bases). Here the CDR3 DNA reads TGTGCCAGCAGTTTACGAAGGGAGGCTGAGCAGTTCTTC. It yields the protein CASSLRREAEQFF.